This is a list of T cell receptor beta chains from one sample in a study of identical twins. TCRdb reanalysed the 5' RACE reads using MiXCR and keeps one entry per CDR3 protein. In the table there are 470,000 or so distinct CDR3 sequences, 20% to 25% of which are singletons. The same data also went into a second study, on T cells expressing NK-cell markers.

Source material: CD4+ T cells sorted from blood. These receptors all stem from a woman aged 18-29 years in good health. Each CDR3 is given without its conserved first and last residue.

j_gene	v_gene	CDR3aa
TRBJ2-7	TRBV7-9	ASSPRTGIGEQY
TRBJ2-3	TRBV12-3/TRBV12-4	ASSEGATDTQY
TRBJ2-1	TRBV5-1	ASSWSVGTPYNEQF
TRBJ2-6	TRBV7-6	ASSGGRRENWSGANVLT
TRBJ2-2	TRBV7-2	ASRLAGYTGELF
TRBJ1-1	TRBV27	ASSLQPRYTEAF
TRBJ2-3	TRBV5-1	ASTISHGTGDTQY
TRBJ2-5	TRBV12-3/TRBV12-4	ASRVTSGLGTQY
TRBJ2-2	TRBV12-3/TRBV12-4	ASRPTGVGGELF
TRBJ2-3	TRBV10-3	ASRKGLADDTQY
TRBJ2-3	TRBV10-3	AINDGGAPDTQY
TRBJ2-7	TRBV7-9	ASSRFGGESSYEQY
TRBJ2-5	TRBV7-9	ASSSTGTGQETQY
TRBJ2-1	TRBV12-3/TRBV12-4	ASSSTRHDESSYNEQF
TRBJ1-5	TRBV7-8	ASSPNHWSYQPQH
TRBJ2-7	TRBV30	AWSVKASSYEQY
TRBJ2-3	TRBV12-3/TRBV12-4	ASSFTDGRADTQY
TRBJ2-7	TRBV6-1	ASKKGPPYEQY
TRBJ2-7	TRBV12-3/TRBV12-4	ASTRTGTSSYEQY
TRBJ1-1	TRBV20-1	SAAGYSVEAF
TRBJ2-7	TRBV9	ASSVDPAGTYEQY
TRBJ1-3	TRBV27	ASREGSGNTIY
TRBJ2-7	TRBV12-3/TRBV12-4	ASSFPTLAGGSYEQY
TRBJ1-6	TRBV20-1	SARYLSYNSPLH
TRBJ2-3	TRBV20-1	SARLPSGDTQY
TRBJ2-3	TRBV27	ASRPTSTVTQY
TRBJ1-5	TRBV12-3/TRBV12-4	ASSPTAAGPQH
TRBJ2-3	TRBV20-1	SARVGLAGDRTDTQY
TRBJ1-1	TRBV5-1	ASSIQGANEAF
TRBJ1-6	TRBV20-1	SARPADNNSPLH
TRBJ1-2	TRBV20-1	SARVMGGYGYT
TRBJ1-1	TRBV7-9	ASSLARPGGTEAF
TRBJ2-7	TRBV6-2/TRBV6-3	ASNEYGTSGNKGIHEQY
TRBJ2-7	TRBV19	ASSTQYRVSHEQY
TRBJ1-2	TRBV15	ATSRDWAGKGGYT
TRBJ2-7	TRBV12-3/TRBV12-4	ASSLAPATEQY